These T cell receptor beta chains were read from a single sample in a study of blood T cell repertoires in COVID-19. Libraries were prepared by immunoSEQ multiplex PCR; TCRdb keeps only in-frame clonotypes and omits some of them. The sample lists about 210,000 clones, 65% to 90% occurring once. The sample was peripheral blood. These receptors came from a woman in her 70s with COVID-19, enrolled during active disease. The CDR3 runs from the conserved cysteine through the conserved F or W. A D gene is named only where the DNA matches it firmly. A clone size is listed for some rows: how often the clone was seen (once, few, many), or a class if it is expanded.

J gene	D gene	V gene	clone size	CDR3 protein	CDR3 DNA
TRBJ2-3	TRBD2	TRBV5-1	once	CASSLGLAGGATSTDTQYF	TGCGCCAGCAGCTTGGGACTAGCGGGGGGGGCCACTAGCACAGATACGCAGTATTTT
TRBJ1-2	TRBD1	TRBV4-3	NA	CASSQAFGTGVGYTF	TGCGCCAGCAGCCAAGCTTTTGGGACAGGGGTCGGCTACACCTTC
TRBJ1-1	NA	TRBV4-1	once	CASSQREMNTEAFF	TGCGCCAGCAGCCAAAGGGAGATGAACACTGAAGCTTTCTTT
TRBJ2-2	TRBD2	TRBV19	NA	CASSGGGLTGELFF	TGTGCCAGTAGCGGGGGGGGGCTCACCGGGGAGCTGTTTTTT
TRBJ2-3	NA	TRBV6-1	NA	CASSERGNEADTQYF	TGTGCCAGCAGTGAACGGGGGAATGAGGCAGATACGCAGTATTTT
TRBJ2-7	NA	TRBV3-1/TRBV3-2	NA	CASSQDRNSYEQYF	TGTGCCAGCAGCCAAGACAGAAACTCCTACGAGCAGTACTTC
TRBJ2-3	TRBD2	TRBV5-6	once	CASSRLAGGKGLNTDTQYF	TGTGCCAGCAGCCGACTAGCGGGGGGGAAAGGCCTAAACACAGATACGCAGTATTTT
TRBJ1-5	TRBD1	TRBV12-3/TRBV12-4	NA	CASSGDRGQPQHF	TGTGCCAGCAGCGGTGACAGGGGTCAGCCCCAGCATTTT
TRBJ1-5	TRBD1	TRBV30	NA	CAWNPGGTGGLPQHF	TGTGCCTGGAACCCAGGTGGGACAGGGGGCTTGCCCCAGCATTTT
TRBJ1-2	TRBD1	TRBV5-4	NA	CASSYDRDGYDGYTF	TGTGCCAGCAGCTACGACAGGGATGGTTACGATGGCTACACCTTC
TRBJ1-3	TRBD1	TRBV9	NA	CASSVKGQGNSNTIYF	TGTGCCAGCAGCGTTAAGGGACAGGGTAATAGTAACACCATATATTTT
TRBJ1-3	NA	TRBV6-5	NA	CASSYTGSAGNTIYF	TGTGCCAGCAGTTATACAGGGTCCGCTGGAAACACCATATATTTT
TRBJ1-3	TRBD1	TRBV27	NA	CASSFSGTGVYTIYF	TGTGCCAGCAGCTTCTCCGGGACAGGGGTGTACACCATATATTTT
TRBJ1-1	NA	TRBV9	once	CASSVDGGGTEAFF	TGTGCCAGCAGCGTAGATGGGGGAGGCACTGAAGCTTTCTTT
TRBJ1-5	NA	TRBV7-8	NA	CASSLAEAGTFNQPQHF	TGTGCCAGCAGCTTAGCGGAAGCAGGGACATTCAATCAGCCCCAGCATTTT
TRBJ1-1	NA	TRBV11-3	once	CASSLDQGPNTEAFF	TGTGCCAGCAGCTTAGATCAGGGCCCGAACACTGAAGCTTTCTTT
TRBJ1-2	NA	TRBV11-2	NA	CASSLPGRGPQGYGYTF	TGTGCCAGCAGCTTACCGGGGAGGGGCCCCCAGGGGTATGGCTACACCTTC
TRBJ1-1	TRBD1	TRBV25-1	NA	CASSEWTGGGTEAFF	TGTGCCAGCAGTGAGTGGACAGGGGGAGGTACTGAAGCTTTCTTT
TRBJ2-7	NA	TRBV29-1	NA	CSVQRDSYEQYF	TGCAGCGTTCAACGGGACTCCTACGAGCAGTACTTC
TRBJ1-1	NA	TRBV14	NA	CASSPLPPHLNTEAFF	TGTGCCAGCAGCCCCCTCCCCCCCCACTTAAACACTGAAGCTTTCTTT
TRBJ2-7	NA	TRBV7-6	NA	CASSLSTANYEQYF	TGTGCCAGCAGCCTTTCGACAGCCAACTACGAGCAGTACTTC
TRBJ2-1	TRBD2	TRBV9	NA	CASSVSSGRDNEQFF	TGTGCCAGCAGCGTATCTAGCGGGCGGGACAATGAGCAGTTCTTC
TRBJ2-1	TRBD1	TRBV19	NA	CASMEDRAGNEQFF	TGTGCCAGTATGGAGGACAGGGCTGGAAATGAGCAGTTCTTC
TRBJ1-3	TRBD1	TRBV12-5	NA	CASGTGTDGNTIYF	TGTGCTAGTGGTACTGGGACAGATGGAAACACCATATATTTT
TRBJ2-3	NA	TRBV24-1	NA	CATSGGDPRTQYF	TGTGCCACCAGTGGGGGGGACCCGCGTACGCAGTATTTT
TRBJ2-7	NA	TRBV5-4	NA	CASSLVGKGLAEQYF	TGTGCCAGCAGCTTGGTTGGGAAGGGGCTAGCGGAGCAGTACTTC
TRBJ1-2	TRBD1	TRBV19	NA	CASSIPGGQGTSGYTF	TGTGCCAGTAGTATACCCGGGGGACAGGGGACGAGTGGCTACACCTTC